One sample yielded the 18 T cell receptor beta chains listed below, sequenced in a study of radiotherapy plus CTLA-4 blockade in lung cancer listed by TCRdb under 2018. The library came from the immunoSEQ multiplex PCR assay. TCRdb provides this immuneACCESS table in a form limited to in-frame rearrangements. Some clones are lacking; in checked studies, under half of them reflect an unresolved V gene, and why the rest are absent is not known. Across this sample there are 80,000 or so clones, with under 85% seen only once. The top ten hold approximately 0.81% of the sample. The source was peripheral blood, collected from a patient treated with radiotherapy plus ipilimumab. The origin of the receptors is a human donor with non-small cell lung cancer who had stable disease on radiotherapy plus ipilimumab.

As DNA, the CDR3 is TGTGCAAGTCGCTTAGTCGGGGGTCCTTACGAGCAGTACTTC. Protein product: CASRLVGGPYEQYF. This sequence joins TRBV12-2 and TRBJ2-7; the D segment call TRBD2 is taken from the table without a DNA check. TRBV12-2 is a known pseudogene. The CDR3 consists of 14 residues.

This clone is a singleton in its sample. This chain connects TRBV11-2 to TRBJ2-6, with unresolved D. The germline V gene encodes CDR1 SGHAT and CDR2 FQNNGV. The CDR3 sequence is 14 residues long. V was cut by 5 bases and J by 2 bases, with 7 bases left in between. As DNA, the CDR3 is TGTGCCAGCAGCGCGTTAACTGGGGCCAACGTCCTGACTTTC. It translates to CASSALTGANVLTF.

This chain links TRBV19 with TRBJ2-7; D possibly corresponds to TRBD1 (6 bases). The CDR3 is 14 amino acids. The germline V and J ends were trimmed by 5 bases and 7 bases, with 18 bases remaining between them. Germline lookup yields CDR1 LNHDA and CDR2 SQIVND (reference sequence). CDR3 region: CASSAGQLEGEQYF. CDR3 nucleotides: TGTGCCAGTAGTGCAGGACAGCTCGAAGGGGAGCAGTACTTC.

The rearrangement links TRBV19 to TRBJ2-1; the match to TRBD2 covers 11 bases. Germline CDR1 and CDR2: LNHDA and SQIVND (reference sequence). V lost 10 bases, J lost 4 bases, and 18 bases stayed unmatched. The CDR3 sequence is 18 residues long. This chain's CDR3 is CATTPRGSGGAYYNEQFF. CDR3 nucleotides: TGTGCCACTACCCCCCGGGGTAGCGGGGGGGCCTATTACAATGAGCAGTTCTTC.

The V and J genes are TRBV19 and TRBJ1-1, with TRBD1 identical over 8 bases. Trimming cost V 4 bases and J 0 bases; bases outside gene matches: 1. The CDR3 is made up of 14 amino acids. CDR1 and CDR2 (germline): LNHDA, SQIVND (reference sequence). The CDR3 bases are TGTGCCAGTAGTAGGGGACAGGTGAACACTGAAGCTTTCTTT. Its translation is CASSRGQVNTEAFF.

CDR3 in DNA: TGCAGCGTTGGACAGGGGGGGGGACAGCCCCAGCATTTT. It specifies CSVGQGGGQPQHF. The genes are TRBV29-1 and TRBJ1-5, with 9 bases aligning to TRBD1. The CDR3 sequence is 13 residues long. Germline values: CDR1 SQVTM, CDR2 ANQGSEA. Losses at the gene ends were 4 bases for V and 7 bases for J; bases not matched to a gene: 5.

On this clone: The DNA is left out, because the CDR3 cannot be placed on it with certainty; the CDR3 is given as TCRdb lists it. The J gene is TRBJ2-7, the V gene TRBV12-2; the D call of TRBD2 is as the table states it, not checked on the DNA. TRBV12-2 is assigned pseudogene status. The CDR3 contains 16 residues when both ends are counted. The CDR3 sequence: CASRLVASGSSYEQYF.

This clone is classed as medium-sized. The chain joins TRBV7-2 to TRBJ2-1, with D perhaps matching TRBD2 (6 bases). This CDR3 has 15 amino acids. Germline V CDR1 and CDR2: SGHTA, FQGNSA. The V end was cut by 6 bases, the J end by 0 bases, with 12 bases between. CDR3 sequence: CASSVDGSSYNEQFF. CDR3 DNA sequence: TGTGCCAGCAGTGTTGACGGGAGCTCCTACAATGAGCAGTTCTTC.

This rearrangement joins TRBV28 to TRBJ1-5, with D perhaps TRBD1 (5 bases). Germline V gene data show CDR1 as MDHEN and CDR2 as SYDVKM. The CDR3 is 14 amino acids. Trimming cost V 2 bases and J 7 bases, with 12 bases left between them. The CDR3 bases are TGTGCCAGCAGTTTACTAGGGAGGGGACAGCCCCAGCATTTT. Protein sequence: CASSLLGRGQPQHF.

This chain uses TRBV6-6 with TRBJ1-1; possible D gene TRBD1, 5 bases. Trimming took 5 bases from V and 1 from J, leaving 11 bases between them. Germline loops: CDR1 MNHNY, CDR2 SVGAGI (reference sequence). This CDR3 has 14 residues. CDR3 in amino acids: CASSQPGPNTEAFF. The CDR3 DNA reads as TGTGCCAGCAGTCAGCCGGGGCCGAACACTGAAGCTTTCTTT.

The rearrangement joins TRBV19 to TRBJ2-5; the match to TRBD2 covers 12 bases. Germline lookup yields CDR1 LNHDA and CDR2 SQIVND (reference sequence). The V segment lost 5 bases and the J segment 7 bases; nucleotides outside the gene matches: 11. The CDR3 is 16 residues long. CDR3 amino acids: CASSPRTSGNGATQYF. CDR3 DNA sequence: TGTGCCAGTAGTCCCCGGACTAGCGGGAATGGAGCGACCCAGTACTTC.

This chain links TRBV9 with TRBJ1-1, with D tentatively TRBD1 (6 bases). The germline gives CDR1 SGDLS, CDR2 YYNGEE. The CDR3 length is 15 residues. Trimming removed 0 bases at V and 4 bases at J, with 13 bases between. The CDR3 nucleotides read TGTGCCAGCAGCGTAGAAGCAGGGGTGGGCACTGAAGCTTTCTTT. Residues: CASSVEAGVGTEAFF.

This clone turned up a few times. The V call is TRBV6-1, the J call TRBJ2-7; either TRBD1 or TRBD2 may supply D (5 bases each). There are 15 residues in the CDR3. Per the germline V gene, CDR1 is MNHNS and CDR2 is SASEGT. The V end was cut by 2 bases, the J end by 0 bases, with 11 bases between. The CDR3 here is CASSERTGPSYEQYF. The CDR3, as DNA: TGTGCCAGCAGTGAACGGACGGGACCCTCCTACGAGCAGTACTTC.

The chain is built from TRBV9 and TRBJ1-4, with 7 bases aligning to TRBD1. Germline CDR1 and CDR2: SGDLS and YYNGEE. The V gene end was trimmed by 1 base and the J gene end by 7 bases; junction bases not matched to a gene: 7. This CDR3 has 15 residues. CDR3 nucleotides: TGTGCCAGCAGCGTACCTGGGACAGCGGGTGAAAAACTGTTTTTT. Its translation: CASSVPGTAGEKLFF.

The chain combines TRBV15 with TRBJ2-7, with D possibly being TRBD1 or TRBD2 (5 bases each). The CDR3 contains 16 residues. Trimming stripped 0 bases from V and 0 bases from J, with 12 bases between. In germline, CDR1 is LNHNV, CDR2 YYDKDF (reference sequence). Written as DNA, the CDR3 is TGTGCCACCAGCAGAGATCCGGGACGAAGCTCCTACGAGCAGTACTTC. This sequence encodes CATSRDPGRSSYEQYF.

The chain carries TRBV6-6 and TRBJ2-3; a possible D gene is TRBD1 (6 bases). The germline CDR1 and CDR2 sequences are MNHNY and SVGAGI (reference sequence). The V and J ends lost 6 bases and 0 bases respectively, with 10 bases between them. CDR3 size: 14 residues. This CDR3 is CASSPGQSTDTQYF. The CDR3 DNA sequence: TGTGCCAGCAGCCCCGGACAGAGCACAGATACGCAGTATTTT.

CDR3 in amino acids: CATSPQLSYEQYF. In DNA form, the CDR3 reads TGTGCCACCAGCCCTCAGCTATCCTACGAGCAGTACTTC. This chain uses TRBV15 with TRBJ2-7; D is undetermined. V was pared by 5 bases and J by 1 base, with 9 bases between. CDR1 and CDR2 (germline): LNHNV, YYDKDF (reference sequence). The CDR3 length is 13 residues. Full variable domain (remainder filled in from reference TRBV15 and TRBJ2-7): DAMVIQNPRYQVTQFGKPVTLSCSQTLNHNVMYWYQQKSSQAPKLLFHYYDKDFNNEADTPDNFQSRRPNTSFCFLDIRSPGLGDTAMYLCATSPQLSYEQYFGPGTRLTVT.

Concerning this clone itself: The junction shows a germline mismatch at one end, possibly a read error. The V call is TRBV5-4, the J call TRBJ2-1; 7 positions agree with TRBD1. Germline CDR1 SGHNT, CDR2 YYREEE (reference sequence). CDR3 length equals 13 residues. CDR3 protein: CAGSLSGTDKQFF. CDR3 bases: TGTGCCGGCAGCTTGTCTGGGACAGATAAGCAGTTCTTC.